These 11 T cell receptor beta chains came from one sample sequenced in a study of T cells in Graves' hyperthyroidism and ophthalmopathy. Authors of the study amplified TCR beta CDR3 regions from RNA transcripts. First-round RT-PCR of the TCR CDR3 relied on the HTBI primer set. TCRdb reprocessed the multiplex PCR reads with MiXCR, giving one entry per CDR3 protein. The sample includes more than 300,000 distinct CDR3 sequences, around 15% of them seen just once. Input material: blood. These receptors came from a woman under 40 with Graves' ophthalmopathy.

This chain uses TRBV5-5 with TRBJ2-5; the D call may be TRBD1 or TRBD2 (5 bases each). Trimming cost V 4 bases and J 4 bases, with 20 bases left between them. Germline CDR1 and CDR2: SGHKS and YYEKEE (reference sequence). This CDR3 spans 16 amino acids. The CDR3 loop reads CASSPTGTAGGETQYF. DNA of the CDR3: TGTGCCAGCAGCCCGACCGGGACCGCTGGAGGAGAGACCCAGTACTTC.

This clonotype showed up many times. CDR3 sequence: CSARVGGTPREQYF. The CDR3 DNA sequence: TGCAGTGCTAGAGTGGGGGGGACGCCTAGGGAGCAGTACTTC. The genes are TRBV20-1 and TRBJ2-7, with 7 nucleotides matching TRBD2. This CDR3 comprises 14 residues. CDR1 DFQATT and CDR2 SNEGSKA come from the germline V gene (reference sequence). V shed 1 base, J shed 7 bases, and the junction held 10 bases outside the gene matches.

This clonotype has a count of ten or more. The genes are TRBV3-1 and TRBJ1-6; tentative D call: TRBD1 (5 bases). The CDR3 has 16 residues. Between the trimmed V and J ends, which lost 0 bases and 5 bases, there was a span of 11 bases. CDR1 is LGHDT and CDR2 is YNNKEL in the germline V gene (reference sequence). CDR3 nucleotide sequence: TGTGCCAGCAGCCAAGATCAGGGAGGTCATAATTCACCCCTCCACTTT. This sequence encodes CASSQDQGGHNSPLHF.

This clonotype has just a few counts. The chain combines TRBV15 with TRBJ2-4; no reliable D call. V was pared by 4 bases and J by 0 bases, with 13 bases between. Per germline, CDR1 LNHNV and CDR2 YYDKDF (reference sequence). This CDR3 spans 16 amino acids. The CDR3 spells CATSTAKDLAKNIQYF. The CDR3 region has the DNA TGTGCCACCAGCACCGCCAAGGACCTAGCCAAAAACATTCAGTACTTC.

This clonotype has a count of ten or more. V gene TRBV7-2 combines with J gene TRBJ1-2, with 9 bases identical to TRBD1. The junction had 5 bases not matched to a gene; V was cut back by 4 bases and J by 8 bases. Germline values: CDR1 SGHTA, CDR2 FQGNSA. There are 13 residues in the CDR3. This CDR3 is CASSSGTGLGYTF. The CDR3 DNA reads as TGTGCCAGCAGCTCCGGGACAGGGCTCGGCTACACCTTC.

This clonotype has at least ten counts. The gene calls are TRBV9 and TRBJ2-7, with D perhaps given as TRBD1 or TRBD2 (5 bases each). Germline lookup yields CDR1 SGDLS and CDR2 YYNGEE. The CDR3 runs 15 residues. Trimming removed 4 bases at V and 5 bases at J, with 19 bases between. In DNA, the CDR3 is TGTGCCAGCAGCATCACCCCGGGACCGCGGGACGAGCAGTACTTC. Translated, it gives CASSITPGPRDEQYF.

This clonotype was seen ten or more times. The chain joins TRBV5-6 to TRBJ1-1; D is unclear. V shed 4 bases and J shed 11 bases, with 15 bases lying between them. This CDR3 has 12 amino acids. Germline V gives CDR1 SGHDT, CDR2 YYEEEE. The CDR3 reads CASSLLGVGAFF. CDR3 DNA: TGTGCCAGCAGCCTGCTGGGCGTCGGGGCTTTCTTT.

This clonotype was found many times. V and J are TRBV12-3 or TRBV12-4 and TRBJ2-1; TRBD2 matches at 11 bases. The V and J ends lost 5 bases and 8 bases, in that order; junction bases with no gene match: 11. The CDR3 contains 16 residues. CDR3 region: CASSISGGAGADEQFF. CDR3 nucleotide sequence: TGTGCCAGCAGTATTAGCGGGGGGGCCGGGGCAGATGAGCAGTTCTTC.

This clonotype was recorded only once. A much larger clonotype is one base distant, so this may be a read error. V usage is TRBV6-2 or TRBV6-3 and J usage is TRBJ2-3; tentative D call: TRBD1 (6 bases). Germline values: CDR1 MNHEY, CDR2 SVGEGT. This CDR3 contains 16 residues. CDR3 sequence reads: CTTSSGVGGSTDTQYF. The CDR3 DNA reads as TGTACCACCTCCTCAGGGGTCGGCGGGAGCACAGATACGCAGTATTTT.

V is TRBV18 and J is TRBJ1-1; tentatively, D is TRBD1 (5 bases). Germline V CDR1 and CDR2: KGHSH, LQKENI. The CDR3 runs 15 residues. The ends were cut back, 3 bases at V and 1 base at J, with 12 bases in the middle. The DNA for the CDR3 is TGTGCCAGCTCACCGTTTGTTCAGGGGAACACTGAAGCTTTCTTT. Translation: CASSPFVQGNTEAFF.

In its sample, this clonotype was seen many times. The rearrangement uses TRBV28 and TRBJ2-3; a weak D match, TRBD2 (7 bases). The CDR3 has 15 amino acids. The V and J ends lost 6 bases and 2 bases respectively, with 15 bases between them. The germline V gene has CDR1 MDHEN and CDR2 SYDVKM. CDR3 residues: CASSPGGPLTDTQYF. As DNA, the CDR3 is TGTGCCAGCAGCCCGGGGGGCCCGCTCACAGATACGCAGTATTTT.